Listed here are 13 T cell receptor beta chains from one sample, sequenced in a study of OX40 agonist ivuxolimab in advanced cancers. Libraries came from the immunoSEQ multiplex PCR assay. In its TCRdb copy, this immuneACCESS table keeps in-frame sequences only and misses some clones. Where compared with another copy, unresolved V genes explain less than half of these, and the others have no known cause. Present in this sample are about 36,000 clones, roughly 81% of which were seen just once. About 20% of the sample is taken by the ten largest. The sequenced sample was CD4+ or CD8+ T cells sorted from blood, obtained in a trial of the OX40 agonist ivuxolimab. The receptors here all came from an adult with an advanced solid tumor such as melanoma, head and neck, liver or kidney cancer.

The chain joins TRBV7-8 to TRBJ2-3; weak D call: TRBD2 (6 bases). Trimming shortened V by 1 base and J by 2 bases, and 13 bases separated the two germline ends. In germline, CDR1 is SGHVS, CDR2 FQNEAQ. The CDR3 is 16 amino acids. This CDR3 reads CASSLGPRGITDTQYF. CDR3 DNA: TGTGCCAGCAGCTTAGGGCCCCGCGGGATCACAGATACGCAGTATTTT.

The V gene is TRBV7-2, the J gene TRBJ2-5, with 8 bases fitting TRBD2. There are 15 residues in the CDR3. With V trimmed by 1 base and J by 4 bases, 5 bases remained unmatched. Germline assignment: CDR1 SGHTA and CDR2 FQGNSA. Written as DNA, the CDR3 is TGTGCCAGCAGCTTAGGCCCCAGCGGGGGAGAGACCCAGTACTTC. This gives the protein CASSLGPSGGETQYF.

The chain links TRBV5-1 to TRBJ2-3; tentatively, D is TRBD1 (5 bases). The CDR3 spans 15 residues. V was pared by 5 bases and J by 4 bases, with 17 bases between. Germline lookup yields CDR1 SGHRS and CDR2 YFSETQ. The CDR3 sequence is CASRPGFRQADTQYF. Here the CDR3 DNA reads TGCGCCAGCAGACCAGGGTTCCGGCAGGCAGATACGCAGTATTTT.

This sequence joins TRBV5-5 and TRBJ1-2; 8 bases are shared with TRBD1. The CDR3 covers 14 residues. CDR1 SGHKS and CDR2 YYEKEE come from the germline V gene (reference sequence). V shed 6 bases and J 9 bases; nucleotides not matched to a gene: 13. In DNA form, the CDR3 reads TGTGCCAGCACCCTAAGTCGGACAGGGTGGAGCTACACCTTC. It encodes CASTLSRTGWSYTF.

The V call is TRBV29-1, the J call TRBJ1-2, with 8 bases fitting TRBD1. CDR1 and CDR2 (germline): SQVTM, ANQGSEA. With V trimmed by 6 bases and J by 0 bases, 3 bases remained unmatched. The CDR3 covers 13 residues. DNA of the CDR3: TGCAGCGTAGACAGGGGAACTAACTATGGCTACACCTTC. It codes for CSVDRGTNYGYTF.

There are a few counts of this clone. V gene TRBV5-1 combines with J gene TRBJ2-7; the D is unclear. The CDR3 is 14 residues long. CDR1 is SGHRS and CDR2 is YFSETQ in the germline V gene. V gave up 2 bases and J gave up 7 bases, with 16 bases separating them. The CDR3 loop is CASSLRAALREQYF. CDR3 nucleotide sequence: TGCGCCAGCAGCTTACGGGCGGCGCTACGAGAGCAGTACTTC.

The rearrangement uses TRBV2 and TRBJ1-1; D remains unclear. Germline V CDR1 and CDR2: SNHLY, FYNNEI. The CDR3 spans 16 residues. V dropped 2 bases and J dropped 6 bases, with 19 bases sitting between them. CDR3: CASSERLMGLTAEAFF. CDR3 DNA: TGTGCCAGCAGTGAACGCCTTATGGGATTGACCGCTGAAGCTTTCTTT.

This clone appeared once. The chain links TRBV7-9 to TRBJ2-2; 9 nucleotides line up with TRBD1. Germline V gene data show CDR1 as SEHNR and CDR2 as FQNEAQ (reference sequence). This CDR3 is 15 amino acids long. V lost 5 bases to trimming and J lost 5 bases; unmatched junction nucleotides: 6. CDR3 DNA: TGTGCCAGCAGCCCGCCCGGGACAGGGACCGGGGAGCTGTTTTTT. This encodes CASSPPGTGTGELFF.

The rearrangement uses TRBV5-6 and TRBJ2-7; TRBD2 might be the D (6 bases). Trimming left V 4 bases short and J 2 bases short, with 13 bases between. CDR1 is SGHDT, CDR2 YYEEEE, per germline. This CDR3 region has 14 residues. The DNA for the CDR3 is TGTGCCAGCAGCCAGGGACTGTACGCCTACGAGCAGTACTTC. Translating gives CASSQGLYAYEQYF.

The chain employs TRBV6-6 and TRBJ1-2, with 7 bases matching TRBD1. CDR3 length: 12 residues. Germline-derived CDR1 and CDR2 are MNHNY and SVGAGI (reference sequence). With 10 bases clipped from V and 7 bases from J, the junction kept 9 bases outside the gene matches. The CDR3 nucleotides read TGTGCCACACAAGATTACAGGGGTGGCTACACCTTC. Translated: CATQDYRGGYTF.

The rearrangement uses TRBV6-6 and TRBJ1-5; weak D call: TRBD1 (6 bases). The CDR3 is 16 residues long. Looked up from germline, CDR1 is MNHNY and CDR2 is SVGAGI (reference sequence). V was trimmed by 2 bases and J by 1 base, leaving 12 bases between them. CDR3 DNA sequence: TGTGCCAGCAGTTACGGTGGGGGCGGGAGCAATCAGCCCCAGCATTTT. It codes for CASSYGGGGSNQPQHF.

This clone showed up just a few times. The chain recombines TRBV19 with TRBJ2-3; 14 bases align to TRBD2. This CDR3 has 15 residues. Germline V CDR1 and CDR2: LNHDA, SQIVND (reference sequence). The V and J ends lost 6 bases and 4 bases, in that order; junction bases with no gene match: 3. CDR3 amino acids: CASRTSGGASDTQYF. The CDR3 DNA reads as TGTGCCAGTAGGACTAGCGGGGGGGCCTCAGATACGCAGTATTTT.

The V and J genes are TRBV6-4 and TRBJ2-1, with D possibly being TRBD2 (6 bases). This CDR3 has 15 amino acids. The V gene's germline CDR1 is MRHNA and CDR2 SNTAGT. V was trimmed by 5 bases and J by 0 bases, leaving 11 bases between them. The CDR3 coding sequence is TGTGCCAGCAGTCGGGACGGGAGCTCCTACAATGAGCAGTTCTTC. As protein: CASSRDGSSYNEQFF.